This entry lists 25 T cell receptor beta chains sequenced from one sample in a study of blood T cell repertoires in COVID-19. Here immunoSEQ multiplex PCR was the method, and the copy in TCRdb shows in-frame clones only, minus some. The sample has more than 200,000 clones, approximately 90% seen once. The sequencing sample was made of peripheral blood. The receptors come from a man older than 75 with acute or convalescent COVID-19.

The chain links TRBV27 to TRBJ1-1, with 8 nucleotides matching TRBD1. Losses at the gene ends were 6 bases for V and 8 bases for J; bases not matched to a gene: 11. Germline CDR1 reads MNHEY; CDR2 reads SMNVEV (reference sequence). The CDR3 contains 14 residues. DNA for the CDR3: TGTGCCAGCAGAAACCCACAGGGACAGGTAGAAGCTTTCTTT. As protein: CASRNPQGQVEAFF.

The chain couples TRBV29-1 to TRBJ2-1; TRBD2 aligns across 9 bases. Germline lookup yields CDR1 SQVTM and CDR2 ANQGSEA. The V gene end was trimmed by 6 bases and the J gene end by 8 bases; junction bases not matched to a gene: 5. This CDR3 contains 12 residues. This CDR3 is CSVGGTSHEQFF. CDR3 DNA: TGCAGCGTGGGCGGGACTAGCCATGAGCAGTTCTTC.

The V and J genes are TRBV28 and TRBJ1-2; the match to TRBD1 covers 8 bases. Germline V lookup: CDR1 MDHEN, CDR2 SYDVKM. This CDR3 comprises 16 residues. V was pared by 3 bases and J by 4 bases, with 10 bases of the junction left unmatched. CDR3 sequence: CASSLTGAKAGYGYTF. The CDR3 DNA is TGTGCCAGCAGTTTGACAGGGGCCAAGGCGGGCTATGGCTACACCTTC.

The rearrangement links TRBV18 to TRBJ2-7; D possibly corresponds to TRBD2 (6 bases). This CDR3 is 15 amino acids long. Trimming pared 2 bases from V and 5 bases from J, leaving 16 bases between. From germline, CDR1 is KGHSH and CDR2 LQKENI. CDR3 DNA sequence: TGTGCCAGCTCACCAGGGGAGGTTAGTTTACACGAGCAGTACTTC. It codes for CASSPGEVSLHEQYF.

V and J are TRBV18 and TRBJ1-3; TRBD1 is a possible D gene (5 bases). V was shortened by 3 bases and J by 4 bases, with 16 bases between the two germline ends. Germline V gene lookup returns CDR1 KGHSH and CDR2 LQKENI. CDR3 length: 16 residues. The CDR3 DNA reads TGTGCCAGCTCACCGACAGTAGAACTGGGAGGAAACACCATATATTTT. Amino acids: CASSPTVELGGNTIYF.

The V and J genes are TRBV3-1 (or the pseudogene TRBV3-2) and TRBJ1-5, with D maybe TRBD1 (5 bases). This CDR3 is built from 14 residues. Trimming removed 0 bases from V and 4 bases from J, with 7 bases in between. Germline V gene lookup returns CDR1 LGHDT and CDR2 YNNKEL (reference sequence). CDR3 in amino acids: CASSQDGGNQPQHF. The CDR3 DNA is TGTGCCAGCAGCCAAGATGGGGGGAATCAGCCCCAGCATTTT.

This clone has a single count. The gene calls are TRBV18 and TRBJ2-1, with D possibly matching TRBD1 (5 bases). The ends were cut back, 1 base at V and 9 bases at J, with 16 bases in the middle. The CDR3 runs to 15 residues. Germline CDR1 KGHSH, CDR2 LQKENI. The CDR3 DNA follows: TGTGCCAGCTCACCACTAGAGACAGAAGGCGGTGAGCAGTTCTTC. It specifies CASSPLETEGGEQFF.

This clone was recorded a few times. The V and J genes are TRBV18 and TRBJ2-2; no definite D call. The V end was cut by 5 bases, the J end by 3 bases, with 4 bases between. The CDR3 is 12 amino acids. The V gene's germline CDR1 is KGHSH and CDR2 LQKENI. CDR3 residues: CASSTDTGELFF. The CDR3 DNA reads TGTGCCAGCTCAACAGACACCGGGGAGCTGTTTTTT.

The count of this clone is one. The genes are TRBV27 and TRBJ2-2, with D possibly being TRBD2 (6 bases). CDR1 MNHEY and CDR2 SMNVEV come from the germline V gene (reference sequence). The CDR3 spans 14 residues. The V end was cut by 9 bases, the J end by 5 bases, with 16 bases between. In DNA, the CDR3 is TGTGCCAGTGGACTTGCGGGATGGACCGGGGAGCTGTTTTTT. This gives the protein CASGLAGWTGELFF.

The chain combines TRBV24-1 with TRBJ2-2; D may be TRBD2 (6 bases). The V and J ends lost 1 base and 0 bases respectively, with 11 bases between them. CDR1 is KGHDR and CDR2 is SFDVKD in the germline V gene. The length of the CDR3 is 17 residues. The CDR3 reads CATSDLAGDANTGELFF. DNA for the CDR3: TGTGCCACCAGTGATTTAGCGGGCGATGCGAACACCGGGGAGCTGTTTTTT.

This chain joins TRBV12-3 or TRBV12-4 and TRBJ1-2, with 7 bases aligning to TRBD1. The trim removed 8 bases at V and 2 bases at J, leaving 5 bases unmatched. The CDR3 runs to 13 residues. CDR3 region: CASSTGPNYGYTF. The CDR3 DNA follows: TGTGCCAGCTCGACAGGGCCCAACTATGGCTACACCTTC.

This sequence joins TRBV14 and TRBJ1-1; TRBD1 might be the D (5 bases). Germline V gives CDR1 SGHDN, CDR2 FVKESK. V lost 3 bases to trimming and J lost 1 base, with 12 bases between them. This CDR3 contains 15 residues. CDR3 amino acids: CASSHLRGGNTEAFF. As DNA, the CDR3 is TGTGCCAGCAGCCACTTGAGGGGAGGGAACACTGAAGCTTTCTTT.

This rearrangement joins TRBV7-2 to TRBJ2-2, with 7 bases fitting TRBD1. With 2 bases clipped from V and 4 bases from J, the junction kept 7 bases outside the gene matches. CDR3 length: 16 amino acids. Germline V CDR1 and CDR2: SGHTA, FQGNSA. CDR3 region: CASSLLGTDPTGELFF. In DNA, the CDR3 is TGTGCCAGCAGCTTATTAGGGACAGACCCCACCGGGGAGCTGTTTTTT.

In its sample, this clone was seen a few times. The CDR3 sequence: CASSSRVGEQFF. In DNA, the CDR3 is TGTGCCAGCAGTTCGAGGGTAGGTGAGCAGTTCTTC. The rearrangement joins TRBV12-3 or TRBV12-4 to TRBJ2-1, with a possible D match to TRBD2 (5 bases). The CDR3 has 12 amino acids. The V end was cut by 4 bases, the J end by 9 bases, with 10 bases between.

This rearrangement joins TRBV5-6 to TRBJ1-2; TRBD1 matches at 9 bases. Germline assignment: CDR1 SGHDT and CDR2 YYEEEE. V was clipped by 4 bases and J by 7 bases; unmatched bases: 11. The CDR3 is made up of 15 amino acids. The CDR3 reads CASSPPGQGVFGYTF. CDR3 nucleotide sequence: TGTGCCAGCAGCCCCCCGGGACAGGGTGTTTTTGGCTACACCTTC.

As regards this clone: A much larger clone lies a single base off, so this may be a read error. This chain links TRBV7-6 with TRBJ1-1; D is unclear. Germline CDR1 SGHVS, CDR2 FNYEAQ. Trimming took off 5 bases at V and 1 base at J, with 8 bases between the two ends. The CDR3 is 13 residues long. CDR3 coding DNA: TGTGCCAGCAGCGTGGGCCCGAACACTGAAGCTTTCTTT. This codes for CASSVGPNTEAFF.

The rearrangement links TRBV7-9 to TRBJ2-3; 12 bases agree with TRBD2. CDR3 length equals 15 residues. V gave up 5 bases and J gave up 6 bases; unmatched junction bases: 6. CDR1 and CDR2 (germline): SEHNR, FQNEAQ (reference sequence). The CDR3 DNA follows: TGTGCCAGCAGCAAGACTAGCGGGAGTGTGGATACGCAGTATTTT. Translating gives CASSKTSGSVDTQYF.

The chain couples TRBV7-9 to TRBJ1-1; D uncertain. The CDR3 contains 15 residues. Trimming removed 5 bases at V and 6 bases at J, with 19 bases between. Germline CDR1 SEHNR, CDR2 FQNEAQ (reference sequence). CDR3 in amino acids: CASSPMPPQVAEAFF. CDR3 bases: TGTGCCAGCAGCCCTATGCCCCCCCAAGTGGCTGAAGCTTTCTTT.

This chain links TRBV30 with TRBJ1-4; D is perhaps TRBD1 (5 bases). CDR1 is GTSNPN and CDR2 is SVGIG in the germline V gene (reference sequence). Trimming took 0 bases from V and 7 from J, leaving 15 bases between them. The CDR3 totals 15 residues. The CDR3 DNA follows: TGTGCCTGGAGTGTACCCAAGGGGTATGGTGAAAAACTGTTTTTT. This codes for CAWSVPKGYGEKLFF.

The rearrangement links TRBV19 to TRBJ2-5, with 11 bases lining up with TRBD2. Germline V gene data show CDR1 as LNHDA and CDR2 as SQIVND (reference sequence). There are 17 residues in the CDR3. J gave up 5 bases and V 5 bases, and 13 bases lay outside the gene matches. Here the CDR3 DNA reads TGTGCCAGTAGTCCCATGGGCCTACTAGCGGGAGAGGAGACCCAGTACTTC. Protein: CASSPMGLLAGEETQYF.

In this sample, this clone turned up once. This chain uses TRBV7-2 with TRBJ2-7, with 9 bases lining up with TRBD1. The germline V gene encodes CDR1 SGHTA and CDR2 FQGNSA. The trim removed 5 bases at V and 4 bases at J, leaving 9 bases unmatched. This CDR3 comprises 15 residues. CDR3 in amino acids: CASSQSGQGRYEQYV. CDR3 nucleotide sequence: TGTGCCAGCAGCCAATCCGGACAGGGGCGGTACGAGCAGTACGTC.

The chain carries TRBV7-3 and TRBJ2-3, with 8 bases aligning to TRBD2. CDR1 and CDR2 (germline): SGHTA, FQGTGA. The V and J ends lost 1 base and 5 bases, in that order; junction bases with no gene match: 5. This CDR3 spans 15 amino acids. The CDR3 protein is CASSLSGLAGDTQYF. The CDR3 coding sequence is TGTGCCAGCAGCTTAAGCGGCCTAGCGGGAGATACGCAGTATTTT.

V gene TRBV27 combines with J gene TRBJ2-3; D is uncertain. V lost 6 bases to trimming and J lost 4 bases, with 11 bases between them. CDR1 is MNHEY and CDR2 is SMNVEV in the germline V gene (reference sequence). The CDR3 covers 13 residues. In nucleotides, the CDR3 is TGTGCCAGCAGCACGGTGGTCGCAGATACGCAGTATTTT. This gives the protein CASSTVVADTQYF.

This sequence joins TRBV27 and TRBJ1-4; TRBD1 agrees at 10 bases. J lost 7 bases, V lost 5 bases, and 4 bases had no gene match. Germline values: CDR1 MNHEY, CDR2 SMNVEV (reference sequence). There are 14 residues in the CDR3. This CDR3 reads CASSPRQGAEKLFF. CDR3 coding DNA: TGTGCCAGCAGTCCAAGACAGGGGGCTGAAAAACTGTTTTTT.

This clone has more than one count but fewer than ten. This chain uses TRBV7-2 with TRBJ2-7, with TRBD2 identical over 8 bases. This CDR3 region has 15 residues. The V gene's germline CDR1 is SGHTA and CDR2 FQGNSA. V shed 4 bases and J 3 bases; nucleotides not matched to a gene: 8. The CDR3 DNA reads as TGTGCCAGCAGCTCAGATGGGACTAGAAGCTACGAGCAGTACTTC. Translating it yields CASSSDGTRSYEQYF.